This is a list of T cell receptor beta chains from one sample in a study of blood T cell repertoires in COVID-19. Repertoires were generated with immunoSEQ multiplex PCR, while TCRdb's copy carries only in-frame clones and drops some. The table has 200,000 to 300,000 clones, around 83% seen once. Material for sequencing was peripheral blood. The receptors shown here come from a woman older than 75 with acute or convalescent COVID-19. Each CDR3 is given with its conserved first and last residue. D genes are given only for firm matches. Only some rows state a clone size, as once, few, many or a class for expanded clones.

v_gene	j_gene	abundance	d_gene	CDR3aa	CDR3nt
TRBV7-9	TRBJ1-1	NA	NA	CASSLAGRLSEAFF	TGTGCCAGCAGCTTAGCGGGTAGACTTTCTGAAGCTTTCTTT
TRBV3-1/TRBV3-2	TRBJ1-6	NA	NA	CASSPTELNSPLHF	TGTGCCAGCAGCCCAACCGAGCTTAATTCACCCCTCCACTTT
TRBV5-1	TRBJ2-2	once	NA	CASSLGSGVNTGELFF	TGCGCCAGCAGCTTGGGTTCAGGGGTGAACACCGGGGAGCTGTTTTTT
TRBV28	TRBJ1-5	NA	TRBD1	CASSRWTGKSNQPQHF	TGTGCCAGCAGTCGCTGGACAGGGAAGAGCAATCAGCCCCAGCATTTT
TRBV19	TRBJ1-2	NA	NA	CASSIVEGTRYGYTF	TGTGCCAGTAGTATAGTGGAGGGGACTCGCTATGGCTACACCTTC
TRBV7-3	TRBJ2-1	NA	NA	CASSLEAGASYNEQFF	TGTGCCAGCAGCTTAGAGGCGGGGGCGTCCTACAATGAGCAGTTCTTC
TRBV7-9	TRBJ2-3	few	TRBD2	CASSPAGGAQDTQYF	TGTGCCAGCAGCCCAGCGGGGGGGGCCCAAGATACGCAGTATTTT
TRBV28	TRBJ1-2	NA	TRBD1	CASSSLRGPHGYTF	TGTGCCAGCAGTTCCCTGAGGGGGCCCCATGGCTACACCTTC
TRBV3-1/TRBV3-2	TRBJ1-4	NA	NA	CASSLRSAGVGEKLFF	TGTGCCAGCAGCCTCCGGTCGGCAGGGGTTGGCGAAAAACTGTTTTTT
TRBV7-2	TRBJ1-5	NA	TRBD1	CASSLTGGNQPQHF	TGTGCCAGCAGCTTGACAGGGGGCAATCAGCCCCAGCATTTT
TRBV20-1	TRBJ2-3	NA	NA	CSAGGADTQYF	TGCAGTGCAGGAGGCGCAGATACGCAGTATTTT
TRBV18	TRBJ1-3	NA	NA	CASSPFQRGSGNTIYF	TGTGCCAGCTCACCATTTCAGCGAGGCTCTGGAAACACCATATATTTT
TRBV5-4	TRBJ2-7	NA	TRBD2	CASSLGTTLSSYEQYF	TGTGCCAGCAGCCTCGGGACTACCCTAAGCTCCTACGAGCAGTACTTC
TRBV5-1	TRBJ1-2	NA	TRBD1	CASSLSAGGEANYGYTF	TGCGCCAGCAGCTTGTCCGCAGGGGGAGAAGCTAACTATGGCTACACCTTC
TRBV5-1	TRBJ2-1	NA	TRBD2	CASSQTSGAVGEQFF	TGCGCCAGCAGCCAGACTAGCGGGGCCGTGGGGGAGCAGTTCTTC
TRBV7-2	TRBJ2-5	once	TRBD2	CASSRRSGTSGGETQYF	TGTGCCAGCAGCCGGCGCTCCGGGACTAGCGGGGGGGAGACCCAGTACTTC
TRBV19	TRBJ1-1	NA	NA	CASNNPLGTEAFF	TGTGCCAGTAATAATCCCCTAGGCACTGAAGCTTTCTTT
TRBV24-1	TRBJ2-1	NA	NA	CATSPGLGNEQFF	TGTGCCACCAGCCCGGGACTCGGGAATGAGCAGTTCTTC
TRBV2	TRBJ2-1	NA	TRBD1	CASRRDRVGNEQFF	TGTGCCAGCAGACGGGACAGGGTTGGCAATGAGCAGTTCTTC
TRBV19	TRBJ1-4	NA	NA	CASSTSRVLNEKLFF	TGTGCCAGTAGTACATCCCGGGTCCTAAATGAAAAACTGTTTTTT
TRBV10-1	TRBJ2-7	NA	TRBD1	CASSELPGTGVPPYEQYF	TGCGCCAGCAGTGAGCTCCCAGGGACAGGGGTGCCCCCTTACGAGCAGTACTTC
TRBV14	TRBJ1-1	NA	TRBD1	CASSQNRGLNTEAFF	TGTGCCAGCAGCCAAAACAGGGGGCTGAACACTGAAGCTTTCTTT
TRBV5-1	TRBJ2-1	NA	TRBD1	CASTRDSLYNEQFF	TGCGCCAGCACCCGGGACAGCCTCTACAATGAGCAGTTCTTC
TRBV5-4	TRBJ2-3	once	TRBD2	CASSLYTSGGVVDTQYF	TGTGCCAGCAGCTTGTACACTAGCGGGGGGGTAGTAGATACGCAGTATTTT
TRBV12-3/TRBV12-4	TRBJ1-5	NA	NA	CASSLSGYQPQHF	TGTGCCAGCAGTTTATCGGGTTATCAGCCCCAGCATTTT
TRBV19	TRBJ2-2	NA	NA	CASSTPLFTGELFF	TGTGCCAGTAGTACCCCCCTCTTTACCGGGGAGCTGTTTTTT
TRBV28	TRBJ1-5	NA	NA	CASTAGDQPQHF	TGTGCCAGCACGGCAGGGGATCAGCCCCAGCATTTT
TRBV4-1	TRBJ2-1	NA	NA	CASRTPGRRDNEQFF	TGCGCCAGCAGAACACCAGGTAGGAGGGATAATGAGCAGTTCTTC
TRBV27	TRBJ2-3	NA	NA	CASSLRPRGGVGDTDTQYF	TGTGCCAGCAGTTTACGGCCACGGGGCGGGGTGGGAGACACAGATACGCAGTATTTT
TRBV24-1	TRBJ2-2	NA	TRBD2	CATSRREGRSGELFF	TGTGCCACCAGCCGCCGGGAGGGAAGGTCCGGGGAGCTGTTTTTT
TRBV6-5	TRBJ1-1	NA	NA	CASSSLRGGLTEAFF	TGTGCCAGCAGTTCACTCAGGGGCGGTTTGACTGAAGCTTTCTTT
TRBV6-5	TRBJ1-5	NA	TRBD1	CASSYDDRANQPQHF	TGTGCCAGCAGTTACGATGACAGGGCTAACCAGCCCCAGCATTTT
TRBV5-1	TRBJ1-1	NA	TRBD1	CASSQGGQGSAGAFF	TGCGCCAGCAGCCAGGGGGGACAGGGGTCTGCCGGGGCTTTCTTT
TRBV28	TRBJ1-2	NA	NA	CASSLGQLNYGYTF	TGTGCCAGCAGTTTGGGGCAGCTGAACTATGGCTACACCTTC
TRBV27	TRBJ2-7	NA	TRBD1	CASSLSRRTGWVYEQYF	TGTGCCAGCAGTTTATCTCGAAGGACAGGCTGGGTGTACGAGCAGTACTTC
TRBV5-6	TRBJ2-5	NA	NA	CASSPAGVWQETQYF	TGTGCCAGCAGCCCCGCGGGCGTGTGGCAAGAGACCCAGTACTTC
TRBV7-9	TRBJ2-2	once	NA	CASSLAPLAVGGELFF	TGTGCCAGCAGCTTAGCGCCCTTAGCTGTTGGCGGGGAGCTGTTTTTT
TRBV4-2	TRBJ1-2	NA	TRBD1	CASSQIVTGGAYGYTF	TGTGCCAGCAGCCAAATAGTGACAGGGGGCGCGTATGGCTACACCTTC
TRBV30	TRBJ1-2	NA	NA	CAWSISLGSSGYGYTF	TGTGCCTGGAGTATCTCCCTTGGGTCTTCGGGGTATGGCTACACCTTC
TRBV3-1/TRBV3-2	TRBJ1-4	NA	NA	CASSTAAEIGLFF	TGTGCCAGCAGCACAGCCGCTGAGATTGGACTGTTTTTT
TRBV5-4	TRBJ2-6	NA	NA	CASSPTGFAGANVLTF	TGTGCCAGCAGCCCCACGGGATTCGCTGGGGCCAACGTCCTGACTTTC
TRBV5-1	TRBJ1-4	NA	TRBD1	CASRLTGAHNEKLFF	TGCGCCAGCCGCCTGACAGGGGCCCATAATGAAAAACTGTTTTTT
TRBV19	TRBJ1-2	few	NA	CASSKARQSPNYGYTF	TGTGCCAGTAGTAAAGCGCGACAGTCACCCAACTATGGCTACACCTTC
TRBV5-4	TRBJ1-2	NA	NA	CASSLPEGGLIYGYTF	TGTGCCAGCAGCTTGCCCGAAGGAGGTTTGATCTATGGCTACACCTTC
TRBV28	TRBJ1-2	NA	NA	CASSQGGAGGYGYTF	TGTGCCAGCTCCCAAGGGGGGGCGGGTGGCTATGGCTACACCTTC
TRBV5-8	TRBJ1-6	once	NA	CASSLRRAPLHF	TGTGCCAGCAGCTTGAGGAGGGCACCCCTCCACTTT
TRBV5-8	TRBJ1-5	many	NA	CASSGLMGQVGQPQHF	TGTGCCAGCAGCGGGCTCATGGGTCAGGTGGGTCAGCCCCAGCATTTT
TRBV29-1	TRBJ2-1	NA	TRBD2	CSVEGLPEWDNEQFF	TGCAGCGTTGAGGGACTACCTGAATGGGACAATGAGCAGTTCTTC
TRBV2	TRBJ2-3	once	TRBD1	CASRGDRSTDTQYF	TGTGCCAGCAGAGGGGACAGAAGCACAGATACGCAGTATTTT
TRBV7-7	TRBJ1-5	few	NA	CASSLDLGGYQPQHF	TGTGCTAGCAGCTTAGACTTAGGGGGTTATCAGCCCCAGCATTTT
TRBV9	TRBJ1-2	NA	TRBD1	CASSARGGQGGYGYTF	TGTGCCAGCAGCGCAAGGGGTGGCCAGGGGGGCTATGGCTACACCTTC
TRBV30	TRBJ2-2	NA	TRBD1	CAWSASRGLVGELFF	TGTGCCTGGAGTGCCTCCAGGGGGCTGGTCGGGGAGCTGTTTTTT
TRBV28	TRBJ2-1	few	NA	CASSSPRGLQFF	TGTGCCAGCAGTTCTCCAAGGGGACTGCAGTTCTTC